Below, 21 T cell receptor beta chains from the same sample are listed, as sequenced in a study of cytomegalovirus exposure and HLA in healthy donors. Libraries were prepared by immunoSEQ multiplex PCR; TCRdb keeps only in-frame clonotypes and omits some of them. The sample lists 120,000 or so clones, approximately 88% occurring once. Sequencing was performed on PBMCs. All receptors come from a woman in her late teens or twenties in good health and CMV-seronegative.

The chain is built from TRBV6-5 and TRBJ1-2; D gene ambiguous. Germline V gene sequence: CDR1 MNHEY, CDR2 SVGAGI. V lost 4 bases to trimming and J lost 7 bases, with 10 bases between them. The CDR3 is made up of 12 amino acids. The CDR3 DNA reads as TGTGCCAGCAGTTCCGGACTCGGTGGCTACACCTTC. Amino acids: CASSSGLGGYTF.

The CDR3: CASSVRVSSLEQYF. In DNA form, the CDR3 reads TGTGCCAGCAGCGTAAGAGTTTCTTCTCTGGAGCAGTACTTC. The chain couples TRBV9 to TRBJ2-7, with D unclear. The CDR3 is made up of 14 amino acids. V lost 1 base, J lost 7 bases, and 15 bases lay in between. Germline V gene lookup returns CDR1 SGDLS and CDR2 YYNGEE. The variable domain in full, with the rest retrieved from reference TRBV9 and TRBJ2-7, is DSGVTQTPKHLITATGQRVTLRCSPRSGDLSVYWYQQSLDQGLQFLIQYYNGEERAKGNILERFSAQQFPDLHSELNLSSLELGDSALYFCASSVRVSSLEQYFGPGTRLTVT.

The J gene is TRBJ1-1, the V gene TRBV29-1; 9 bases line up with TRBD1. The germline V gene encodes CDR1 SQVTM and CDR2 ANQGSEA. Trimming at V came to 6 bases and at J to 4 bases, leaving 3 bases not matched to a gene. The CDR3 contains 12 residues. The CDR3 protein is CSVGTGITEAFF. CDR3 in DNA: TGCAGCGTCGGGACAGGGATCACTGAAGCTTTCTTT. Complete variable domain (other parts from reference TRBV29-1 and TRBJ1-1): SAVISQKPSRDICQRGTSLTIQCQVDSQVTMMFWYRQQPGQSLTLIATANQGSEATYESGFVIDKFPISRPNLTFSTLTVSNMSPEDSSIYLCSVGTGITEAFFGQGTRLTVV.

The V call is TRBV5-7, the J call TRBJ2-1, with a weak D call TRBD2 (7 bases). TRBV5-7 is placed among ORFs of uncertain function. The CDR3 is made up of 15 amino acids. V was trimmed by 5 bases and J by 8 bases, leaving 20 bases between them. The CDR3 is CASSPGDGEGDEQFF. The CDR3 region has the DNA TGTGCCAGCAGTCCTGGGGACGGGGAGGGGGATGAGCAGTTCTTC.

The chain employs TRBV27 and TRBJ2-2; 8 bases line up with TRBD2. The CDR3 runs to 15 residues. Germline V gene lookup returns CDR1 MNHEY and CDR2 SMNVEV (reference sequence). With V trimmed by 7 bases and J by 7 bases, 11 bases remained unmatched. This CDR3 is CASTKSGLAGGELFF. In DNA, the CDR3 is TGTGCCAGCACTAAATCCGGACTAGCAGGCGGGGAGCTGTTTTTT.

The chain recombines TRBV2 with TRBJ2-1, with TRBD2 matching 8 bases. Germline V gives CDR1 SNHLY, CDR2 FYNNEI. This CDR3 is built from 16 residues. The V and J ends lost 4 bases and 4 bases, in that order; junction bases with no gene match: 9. The chain's CDR3 is CASSGYLAGAYNEQFF. The CDR3 region has the DNA TGTGCCAGCAGTGGGTATCTAGCGGGCGCTTACAATGAGCAGTTCTTC. Together with reference TRBV2 and TRBJ2-1, the CDR3 gives the full variable domain: EPEVTQTPSHQVTQMGQEVILRCVPISNHLYFYWYRQILGQKVEFLVSFYNNEISEKSEIFDDQFSVERPDGSNFTLKIRSTKLEDSAMYFCASSGYLAGAYNEQFFGPGTRLTVL.

This chain joins TRBV6-1 and TRBJ2-7, with 13 positions matching TRBD2. V was pared by 4 bases and J by 4 bases, with 4 bases of the junction left unmatched. Germline V gives CDR1 MNHNS, CDR2 SASEGT. The length of the CDR3 is 15 residues. The CDR3 is CASSGGLAGFYEQYF. The CDR3 coding sequence is TGTGCCAGCAGTGGGGGACTAGCGGGATTTTACGAGCAGTACTTC.

Only a few counts were recorded for this clone. The rearrangement joins TRBV28 to TRBJ2-7; 11 bases match TRBD2. The CDR3 runs 14 residues. Germline CDR1 is MDHEN and CDR2 is SYDVKM. Trimming took 5 bases from V and 10 from J; bases not matched to a gene: 10. In DNA, the CDR3 is TGTGCCAGCAGTATCGGGACTAGCGGATACCGACAGTACTTC. As protein: CASSIGTSGYRQYF. Filled out from reference TRBV28 and TRBJ2-7, the complete variable domain reads DVKVTQSSRYLVKRTGEKVFLECVQDMDHENMFWYRQDPGLGLRLIYFSYDVKMKEKGDIPEGYSVSREKKERFSLILESASTNQTSMYLCASSIGTSGYRQYFGPGTRLTVT.

V usage is TRBV27 and J usage is TRBJ2-2; 8 bases line up with TRBD2. CDR1 is MNHEY and CDR2 is SMNVEV in the germline V gene (reference sequence). V trimming: 2 bases; J trimming: 6 bases; junction bases outside the gene matches: 8. CDR3 length equals 16 residues. The DNA for the CDR3 is TGTGCCAGCAGTTTAGGAGGGGGACTAGTTTCCGGGGAGCTGTTTTTT. It codes for CASSLGGGLVSGELFF.

Comments on this clone: The CDR3 carries no conserved terminal phenylalanine or tryptophan, so it likely arises from a read error. The limits of the CDR3 on the DNA are not certain, so only TCRdb's listed CDR3 is given. The rearrangement uses TRBV6-1 and TRBJ1-1; whether TRBD1, the table's D call, matches the DNA was not checked. The CDR3 totals 11 residues, both ends included. The V gene's germline CDR1 is MNHNS and CDR2 SASEGT. The CDR3 sequence: CASSVGATAAL.

This chain connects TRBV30 to TRBJ2-3; TRBD1 might be the D (5 bases). Germline CDR1 is GTSNPN and CDR2 is SVGIG (reference sequence). CDR3 length equals 11 residues. V lost 4 bases to trimming and J lost 6 bases, with 8 bases between them. The CDR3 sequence is CAWTAGDTQYF. The CDR3 DNA reads TGTGCCTGGACGGCAGGGGATACGCAGTATTTT. Full variable domain (missing parts from reference TRBV30 and TRBJ2-3): SQTIHQWPATLVQPVGSPLSLECTVEGTSNPNLYWYRQAAGRGLQLLFYSVGIGQISSEVPQNLSASRPQDRQFILSSKKLLLSDSGFYLCAWTAGDTQYFGPGTRLTVL.

The V gene is TRBV13, the J gene TRBJ1-1, with D maybe TRBD1 (6 bases). The V and J ends lost 5 bases and 1 base respectively, with 11 bases between them. Germline V gene sequence: CDR1 PRHDT, CDR2 FYEKMQ (reference sequence). The CDR3 length is 14 residues. The CDR3 region is CASSPGTRNTEAFF. CDR3 DNA: TGTGCCAGCAGCCCCGGGACAAGGAACACTGAAGCTTTCTTT.

The chain employs TRBV29-1 and TRBJ2-7; D is undetermined. Trimming removed 4 bases from V and 0 bases from J, with 7 bases in between. Germline CDR1 is SQVTM and CDR2 is ANQGSEA. CDR3 length equals 12 residues. The CDR3: CSVVVSSYEQYF. CDR3 in DNA: TGCAGCGTTGTGGTGAGCTCCTACGAGCAGTACTTC.

V and J are TRBV6-1 and TRBJ1-2; possible D gene TRBD1, 5 bases. CDR3 length: 15 amino acids. The germline V and J ends were trimmed by 6 bases and 1 base, with 15 bases remaining between them. Germline CDR1 reads MNHNS; CDR2 reads SASEGT. Here the CDR3 reads CASRNPGSLNYGYTF. For the CDR3, the DNA is TGTGCCAGCAGGAACCCAGGGTCCCTTAACTATGGCTACACCTTC.

This sequence joins TRBV27 and TRBJ2-7, with TRBD2 matching 7 bases. This CDR3 is 12 amino acids long. J lost 6 bases, V lost 3 bases, and 2 bases had no gene match. CDR1 is MNHEY and CDR2 is SMNVEV in the germline V gene (reference sequence). The CDR3 region is CASSFGGGEQYF. The DNA for the CDR3 is TGTGCCAGCAGTTTCGGCGGGGGCGAGCAGTACTTC.

The chain carries TRBV9 and TRBJ2-3; 9 positions agree with TRBD1. CDR3 length: 16 amino acids. V was clipped by 3 bases and J by 0 bases; unmatched bases: 5. Germline assignment: CDR1 SGDLS and CDR2 YYNGEE. The CDR3 protein is CASSERTGASTDTQYF. CDR3 in DNA: TGTGCCAGCAGCGAGCGGACAGGGGCAAGCACAGATACGCAGTATTTT.

The chain joins TRBV6-1 to TRBJ2-5; TRBD1 aligns across 9 bases. This CDR3 comprises 21 residues. Germline values: CDR1 MNHNS, CDR2 SASEGT. With 1 base clipped from V and 0 bases from J, the junction kept 18 bases outside the gene matches. In nucleotides, the CDR3 is TGTGCCAGCAGTGAAGATGAAGAACAGGGGGCGGGATACTTTGACCAAGAGACCCAGTACTTC. Its protein product is CASSEDEEQGAGYFDQETQYF.

The genes are TRBV14 and TRBJ1-1; no firm D call. The germline V gene encodes CDR1 SGHDN and CDR2 FVKESK. Deletions cut 1 base from V and 0 bases from J, with 3 bases between. The CDR3 totals 13 residues. The CDR3 DNA reads TGTGCCAGCAGCCAAGCAGTGAACACTGAAGCTTTCTTT. Translated: CASSQAVNTEAFF.

The rearrangement uses TRBV6-4 and TRBJ1-2; no reliable D call. Looked up from germline, CDR1 is MRHNA and CDR2 is SNTAGT. Trimming pared 2 bases from V and 5 bases from J, leaving 3 bases between. This CDR3 has 11 amino acids. The CDR3 bases are TGTGCCAGCAGTGACCGTTATGGCTACACCTTC. Translation gives CASSDRYGYTF.

This sequence joins TRBV7-3 and TRBJ2-1; possibly TRBD2 for D (5 bases). From germline, CDR1 is SGHTA and CDR2 FQGTGA. With 1 base removed from V and 0 bases from J, the gap between germline ends came to 7 bases. The CDR3 totals 15 residues. The CDR3 loop reads CASSLNRGSYNEQFF. The CDR3 DNA sequence: TGTGCCAGCAGCTTAAATCGGGGCTCCTACAATGAGCAGTTCTTC.

This chain connects TRBV28 to TRBJ2-2, with 7 bases matching TRBD1. Per germline, CDR1 MDHEN and CDR2 SYDVKM. This CDR3 has 17 residues. Germline trimming cut 5 bases from V and 1 base from J; bases unmatched to any gene: 10. CDR3 in DNA: TGTGCCAGCAGTCCCACGGGGACAGTGATGAACACCGGGGAGCTGTTTTTT. Residues: CASSPTGTVMNTGELFF.